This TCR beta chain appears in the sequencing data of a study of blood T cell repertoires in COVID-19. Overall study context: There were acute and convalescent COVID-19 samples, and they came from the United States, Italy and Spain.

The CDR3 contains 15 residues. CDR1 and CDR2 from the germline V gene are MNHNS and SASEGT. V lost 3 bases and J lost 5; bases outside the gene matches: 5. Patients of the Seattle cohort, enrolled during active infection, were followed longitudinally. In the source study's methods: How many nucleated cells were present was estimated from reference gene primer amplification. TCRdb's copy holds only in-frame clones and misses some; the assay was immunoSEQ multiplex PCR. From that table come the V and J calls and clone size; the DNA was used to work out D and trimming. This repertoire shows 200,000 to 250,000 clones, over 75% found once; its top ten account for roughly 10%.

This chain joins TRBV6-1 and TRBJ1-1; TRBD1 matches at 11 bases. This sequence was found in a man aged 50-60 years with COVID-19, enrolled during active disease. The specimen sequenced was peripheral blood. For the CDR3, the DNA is TGTGCCAGCAGTGACGGACAGGGGGCAGGGACTGAAGCTTTCTTT. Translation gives CASSDGQGAGTEAFF.